This T cell receptor (beta chain) was recovered during a study of immune cell composition in non-small cell lung cancer. CDR1 and CDR2 (germline): MNHEY, SVGAGI. The germline V and J ends were trimmed by 10 bases and 4 bases, with 17 bases remaining between them. CDR3 length: 14 residues. TCRdb keeps only in-frame clones here, not all; method: immunoSEQ multiplex PCR. Of some 2,600 clones in the sample, about 84% were seen once. About this clone: Its antigen remains unknown.

Genomic DNA came from frozen unsorted single-cell suspensions. General study points: Squamous carcinomas (approximately 75%) more often had tumour-associated clones >0.5% than adenocarcinomas (around 33%). Squamous lung tumours showed higher top 10 clone scores and clonality than adenocarcinomas. Tumour TCR-beta clonality showed no significant link to smoking pack-years.

The sequenced material came from lung tumor tissue. The TCR comes from a human donor with non-small cell lung cancer. This chain connects TRBV6-5 to TRBJ1-5; unclear D gene. The CDR3 nucleotides read TGTGCCAACCCCTGGCCTGGTCCAAATCAGCCCCAGCATTTT. Translating gives CANPWPGPNQPQHF.